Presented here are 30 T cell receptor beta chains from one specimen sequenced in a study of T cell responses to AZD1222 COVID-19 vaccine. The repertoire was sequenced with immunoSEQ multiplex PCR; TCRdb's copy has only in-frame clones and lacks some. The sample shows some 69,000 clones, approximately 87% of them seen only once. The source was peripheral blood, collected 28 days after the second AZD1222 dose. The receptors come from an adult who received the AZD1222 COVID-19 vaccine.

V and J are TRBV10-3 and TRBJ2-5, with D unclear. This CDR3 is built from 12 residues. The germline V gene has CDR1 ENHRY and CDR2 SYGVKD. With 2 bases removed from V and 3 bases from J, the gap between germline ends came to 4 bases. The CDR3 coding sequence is TGTGCCATCAGTGAGGCAGAAGAGACCCAGTACTTC. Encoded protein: CAISEAEETQYF.

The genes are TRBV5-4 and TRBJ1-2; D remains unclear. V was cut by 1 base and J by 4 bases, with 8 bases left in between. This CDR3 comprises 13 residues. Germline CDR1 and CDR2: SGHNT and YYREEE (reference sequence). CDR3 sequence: CASSLQHLYGYTF. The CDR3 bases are TGTGCCAGCAGCTTGCAGCACCTCTATGGCTACACCTTC. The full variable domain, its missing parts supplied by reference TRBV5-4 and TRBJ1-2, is ETGVTQSPTHLIKTRGQQVTLRCSSQSGHNTVSWYQQALGQGPQFIFQYYREEENGRGNFPPRFSGLQFPNYSSELNVNALELDDSALYLCASSLQHLYGYTFGSGTRLTVV.

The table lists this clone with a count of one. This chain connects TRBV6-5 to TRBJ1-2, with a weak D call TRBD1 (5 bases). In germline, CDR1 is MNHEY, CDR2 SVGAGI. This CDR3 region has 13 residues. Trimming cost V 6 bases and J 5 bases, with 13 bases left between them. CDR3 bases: TGTGCCAGCAGCTTACCCGACAGTTATGGCTACACCTTC. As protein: CASSLPDSYGYTF.

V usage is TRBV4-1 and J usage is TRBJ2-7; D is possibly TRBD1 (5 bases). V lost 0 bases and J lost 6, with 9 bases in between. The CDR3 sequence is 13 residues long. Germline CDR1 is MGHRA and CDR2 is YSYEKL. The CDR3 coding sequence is TGCGCCAGCAGCCAAGATCTTGGGGCCGAGCAGTACTTC. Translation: CASSQDLGAEQYF.

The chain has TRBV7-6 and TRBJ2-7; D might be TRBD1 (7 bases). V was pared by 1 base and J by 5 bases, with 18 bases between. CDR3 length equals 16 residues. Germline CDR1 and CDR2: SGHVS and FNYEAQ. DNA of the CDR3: TGTGCCAGCAGCTTAGAATGGGCAGGGGGGATCAACGAGCAGTACTTC. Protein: CASSLEWAGGINEQYF.

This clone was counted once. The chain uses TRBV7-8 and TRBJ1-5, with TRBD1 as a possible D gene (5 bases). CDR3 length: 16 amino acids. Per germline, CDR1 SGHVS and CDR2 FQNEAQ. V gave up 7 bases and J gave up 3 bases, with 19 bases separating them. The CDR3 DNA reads TGTGCCAGCACCGAAAGGAGGGGCGACGACAATCAGCCCCAGCATTTT. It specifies CASTERRGDDNQPQHF.

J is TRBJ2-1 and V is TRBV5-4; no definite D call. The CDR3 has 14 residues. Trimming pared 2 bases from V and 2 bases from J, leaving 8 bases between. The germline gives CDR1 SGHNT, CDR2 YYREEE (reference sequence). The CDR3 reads CASSLTAPYNEQFF. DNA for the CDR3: TGTGCCAGCAGCTTAACTGCCCCCTACAATGAGCAGTTCTTC.

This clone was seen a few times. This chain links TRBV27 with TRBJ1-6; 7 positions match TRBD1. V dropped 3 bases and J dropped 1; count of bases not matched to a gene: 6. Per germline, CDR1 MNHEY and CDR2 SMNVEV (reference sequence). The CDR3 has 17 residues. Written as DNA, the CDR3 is TGTGCCAGCAGTTTCTACAGGGGAAGGTCCTATAATTCACCCCTCCACTTT. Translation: CASSFYRGRSYNSPLHF.

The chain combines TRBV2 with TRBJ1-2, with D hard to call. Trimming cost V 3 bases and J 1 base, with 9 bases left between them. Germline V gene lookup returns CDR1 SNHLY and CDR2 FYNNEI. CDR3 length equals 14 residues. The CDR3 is CASSDFPGNYGYTF. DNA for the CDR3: TGTGCCAGCAGTGATTTTCCGGGTAACTATGGCTACACCTTC.

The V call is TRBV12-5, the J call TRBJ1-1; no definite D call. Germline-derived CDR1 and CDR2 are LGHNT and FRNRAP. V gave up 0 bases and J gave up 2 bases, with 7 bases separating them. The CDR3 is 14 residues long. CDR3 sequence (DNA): TGTGCTAGTGGTTTGGTACGTGGTAACACTGAAGCTTTCTTT. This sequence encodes CASGLVRGNTEAFF.

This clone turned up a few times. CDR3 coding DNA: TGTGCCAGCAGCCAAGACCCTTGGACAGATACGCAGTATTTT. Translation gives CASSQDPWTDTQYF. V gene TRBV3-1 (or the pseudogene TRBV3-2) combines with J gene TRBJ2-3; D uncertain. The germline V gene encodes CDR1 LGHDT and CDR2 YNNKEL (reference sequence). This CDR3 is 14 amino acids long. Trimming shortened V by 0 bases and J by 3 bases, and 7 bases separated the two germline ends.

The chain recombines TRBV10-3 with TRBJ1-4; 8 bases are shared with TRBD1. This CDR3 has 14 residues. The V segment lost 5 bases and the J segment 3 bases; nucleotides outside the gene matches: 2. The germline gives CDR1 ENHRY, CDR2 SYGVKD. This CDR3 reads CAISQQGANEKLFF. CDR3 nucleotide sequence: TGTGCCATCAGTCAACAGGGGGCTAATGAAAAACTGTTTTTT.

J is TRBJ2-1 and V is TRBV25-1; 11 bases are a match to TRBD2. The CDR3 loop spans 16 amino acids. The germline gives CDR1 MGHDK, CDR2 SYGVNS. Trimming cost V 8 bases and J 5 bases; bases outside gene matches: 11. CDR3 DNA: TGTGCCAGCGGGAGACTAGCGGGATCGTTTGACAATGAGCAGTTCTTC. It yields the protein CASGRLAGSFDNEQFF. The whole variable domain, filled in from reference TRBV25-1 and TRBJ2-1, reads EADIYQTPRYLVIGTGKKITLECSQTMGHDKMYWYQQDPGMELHLIHYSYGVNSTEKGDLSSESTVSRIRTEHFPLTLESARPSHTSQYLCASGRLAGSFDNEQFFGPGTRLTVL.

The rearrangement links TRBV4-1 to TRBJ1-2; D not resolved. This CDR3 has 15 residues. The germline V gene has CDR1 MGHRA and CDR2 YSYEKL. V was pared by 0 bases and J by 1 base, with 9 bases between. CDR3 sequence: CASSQDLGINYGYTF. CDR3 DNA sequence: TGCGCCAGCAGCCAAGATTTGGGAATTAACTATGGCTACACCTTC.

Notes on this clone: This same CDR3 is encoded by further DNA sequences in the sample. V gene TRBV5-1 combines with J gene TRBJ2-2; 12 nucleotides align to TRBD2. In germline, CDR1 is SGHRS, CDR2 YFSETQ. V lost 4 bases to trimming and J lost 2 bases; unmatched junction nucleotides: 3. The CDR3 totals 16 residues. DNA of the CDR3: TGCGCCAGCAGCACCGGACTAGCGGGAAACACCGGGGAGCTGTTTTTT. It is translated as CASSTGLAGNTGELFF.

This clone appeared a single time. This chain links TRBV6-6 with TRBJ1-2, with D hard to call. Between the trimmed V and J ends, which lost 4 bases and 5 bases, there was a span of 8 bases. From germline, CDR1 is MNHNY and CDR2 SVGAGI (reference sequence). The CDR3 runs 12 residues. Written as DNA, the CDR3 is TGTGCCAGCAGTTTAGATGCATATGGCTACACCTTC. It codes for CASSLDAYGYTF.

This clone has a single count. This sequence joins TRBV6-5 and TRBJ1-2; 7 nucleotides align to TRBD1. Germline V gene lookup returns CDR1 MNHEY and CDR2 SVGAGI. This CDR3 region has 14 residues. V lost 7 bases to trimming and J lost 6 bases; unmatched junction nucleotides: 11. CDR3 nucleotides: TGTGCCAGCACCGACGAGGGGGCCTGGGATGGCTACACCTTC. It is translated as CASTDEGAWDGYTF.

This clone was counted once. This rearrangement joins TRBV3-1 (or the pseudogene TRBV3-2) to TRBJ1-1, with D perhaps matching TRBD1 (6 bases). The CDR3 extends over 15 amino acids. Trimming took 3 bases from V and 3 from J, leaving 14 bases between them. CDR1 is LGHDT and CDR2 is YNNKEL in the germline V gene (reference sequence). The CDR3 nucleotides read TGTGCCAGCAGCCAGGACAGCCCAGGATACACTGAAGCTTTCTTT. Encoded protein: CASSQDSPGYTEAFF.

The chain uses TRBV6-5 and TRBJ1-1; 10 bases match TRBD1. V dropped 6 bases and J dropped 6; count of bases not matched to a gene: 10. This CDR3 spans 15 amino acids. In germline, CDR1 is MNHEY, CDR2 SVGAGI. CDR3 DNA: TGTGCCAGCAGGCCCGACAGGGGGCGCATCTCTGAAGCTTTCTTT. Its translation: CASRPDRGRISEAFF.

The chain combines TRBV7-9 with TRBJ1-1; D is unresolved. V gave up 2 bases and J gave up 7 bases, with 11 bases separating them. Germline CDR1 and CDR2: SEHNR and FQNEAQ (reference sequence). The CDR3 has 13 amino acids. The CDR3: CASSLKMKDEAFF. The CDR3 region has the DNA TGTGCCAGCAGCTTAAAAATGAAAGATGAAGCTTTCTTT.

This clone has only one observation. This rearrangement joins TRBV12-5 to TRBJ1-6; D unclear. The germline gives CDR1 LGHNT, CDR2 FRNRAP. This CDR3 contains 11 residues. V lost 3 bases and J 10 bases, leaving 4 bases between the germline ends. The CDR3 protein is CASGFDSPLHF. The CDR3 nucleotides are TGTGCTAGTGGTTTTGACTCACCCCTCCACTTT. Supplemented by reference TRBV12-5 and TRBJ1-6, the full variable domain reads DARVTQTPRHKVTEMGQEVTMRCQPILGHNTVFWYRQTMMQGLELLAYFRNRAPLDDSGMPKDRFSAEMPDATLATLKIQPSEPRDSAVYFCASGFDSPLHFGNGTRLTVT.

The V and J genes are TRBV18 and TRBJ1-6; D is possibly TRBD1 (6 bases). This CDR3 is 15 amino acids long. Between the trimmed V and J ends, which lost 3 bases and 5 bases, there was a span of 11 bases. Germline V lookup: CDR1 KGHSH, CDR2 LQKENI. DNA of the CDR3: TGTGCCAGCTCACCCCCAGGACAGAATAATTCACCCCTCCACTTT. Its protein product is CASSPPGQNNSPLHF.

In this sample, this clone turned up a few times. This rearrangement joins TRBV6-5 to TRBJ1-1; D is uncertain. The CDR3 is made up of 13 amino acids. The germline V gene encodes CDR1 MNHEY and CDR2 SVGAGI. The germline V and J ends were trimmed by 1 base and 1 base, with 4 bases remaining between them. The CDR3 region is CASSYWQNTEAFF. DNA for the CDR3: TGTGCCAGCAGTTACTGGCAGAACACTGAAGCTTTCTTT.

The CDR3 sequence: CASSGLAGGQQYF. In nucleotides, the CDR3 is TGCGCCAGCTCCGGACTAGCGGGAGGGCAGCAGTACTTC. The V and J genes are TRBV10-1 and TRBJ2-7; 15 bases are shared with TRBD2. The CDR3 has 13 residues. From germline, CDR1 is WNHNN and CDR2 SYGVQD (reference sequence). The ends lost 8 bases at V and 8 bases at J; junction bases unmatched: 4.

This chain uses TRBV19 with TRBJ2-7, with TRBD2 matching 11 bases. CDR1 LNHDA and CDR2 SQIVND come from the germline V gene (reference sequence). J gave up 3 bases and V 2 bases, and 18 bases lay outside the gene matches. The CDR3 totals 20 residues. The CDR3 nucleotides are TGTGCCAGTAGTATAAGTTCGAGGGAGAGCCTGCTAGCGGGAGGCTACGAGCAGTACTTC. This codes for CASSISSRESLLAGGYEQYF.

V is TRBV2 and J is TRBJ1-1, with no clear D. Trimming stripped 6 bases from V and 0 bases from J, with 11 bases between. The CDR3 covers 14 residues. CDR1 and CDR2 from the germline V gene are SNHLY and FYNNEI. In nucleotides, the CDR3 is TGTGCCAGCAGCACGACTCTATTGAACACTGAAGCTTTCTTT. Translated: CASSTTLLNTEAFF. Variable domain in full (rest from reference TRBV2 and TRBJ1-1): EPEVTQTPSHQVTQMGQEVILRCVPISNHLYFYWYRQILGQKVEFLVSFYNNEISEKSEIFDDQFSVERPDGSNFTLKIRSTKLEDSAMYFCASSTTLLNTEAFFGQGTRLTVV.

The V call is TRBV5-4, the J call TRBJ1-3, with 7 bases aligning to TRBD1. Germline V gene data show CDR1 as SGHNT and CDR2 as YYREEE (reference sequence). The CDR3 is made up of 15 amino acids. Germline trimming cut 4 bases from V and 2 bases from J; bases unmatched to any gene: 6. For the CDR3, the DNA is TGTGCCAGCAGCATACGAGACAGGGCTGGAAACACCATATATTTT. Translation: CASSIRDRAGNTIYF.

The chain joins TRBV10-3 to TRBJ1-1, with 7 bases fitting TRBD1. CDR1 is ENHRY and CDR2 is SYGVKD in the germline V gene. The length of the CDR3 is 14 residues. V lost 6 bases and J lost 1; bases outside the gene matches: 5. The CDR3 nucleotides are TGTGCCATCAGGAACCGACAGGGGAACACTGAAGCTTTCTTT. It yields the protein CAIRNRQGNTEAFF.

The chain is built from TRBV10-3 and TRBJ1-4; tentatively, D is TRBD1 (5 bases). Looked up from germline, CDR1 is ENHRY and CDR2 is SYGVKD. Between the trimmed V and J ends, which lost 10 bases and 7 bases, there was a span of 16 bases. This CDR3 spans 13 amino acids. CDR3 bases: TGTGCCACCGCGGGCAGGGCGGGTGAAAAACTGTTTTTT. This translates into CATAGRAGEKLFF.

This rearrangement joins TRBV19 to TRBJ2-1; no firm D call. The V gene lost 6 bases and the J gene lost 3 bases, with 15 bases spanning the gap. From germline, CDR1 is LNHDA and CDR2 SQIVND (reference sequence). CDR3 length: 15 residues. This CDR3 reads CASRVETGHYNEQFF. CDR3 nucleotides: TGTGCCAGTAGGGTAGAGACGGGTCACTACAATGAGCAGTTCTTC.